This TCR beta chain is from a study of identifying expanded T cells in peripheral blood. Study findings and constraints: Technical replicates showed about 1.1 changed clones; two weeks 15 to 20; four weeks 19. Clone count variance between roughly 2-week samples rose with total template count.

With regard to this clone: Antigen specificity is unknown.

Collection occurred without any documented infections or immune events in donors. Profiled with immunoSEQ multiplex PCR; TCRdb holds only in-frame clones, not every one. The data contain around 94,000 clones, approximately 88% of them seen just once; the ten biggest clones take up around an eighth. The sequence came from a person aged 18-69 years in good health. The sample consisted of blood.

CDR3 sequence reads: CSVDNRDLGGYTF. In DNA form, the CDR3 reads TGCAGCGTGGATAACAGGGATCTGGGAGGCTACACCTTC. J is TRBJ1-2 and V is TRBV29-1; the D gene is possibly TRBD1 (6 bases). Germline V gene sequence: CDR1 SQVTM, CDR2 ANQGSEA. The CDR3 loop spans 13 amino acids. With 6 bases removed from V and 8 bases from J, the gap between germline ends came to 19 bases.